The 2 T cell receptor beta chains in this list originate from one sample, sequenced in a study of tumor-infiltrating lymphocytes in primary liver carcinoma. cDNA specific to TCR beta was made from 450 to 500 ng of total RNA, with a constant-region primer employed for priming. Three nested multiplex PCR rounds of slightly modified ARM-PCR generated TCR beta libraries. For around 11 cycles apiece, the opening two PCR rounds ran with TRBV1-TRBV30 forward primers and a C-beta reverse primer. MiXCR was run by TCRdb on the multiplex PCR reads, yielding one entry per CDR3 protein. This sample has tens of thousands of distinct CDR3 sequences, with over 60% found just once. Without any cell sorting, 20-30 mg of bulk tissue yielded co-extracted RNA and DNA. The source material was liver tumor tissue from sampling region 4. The sample's subset: tumor region T4, right-lateral pole. These TCRs come from a man aged 40-49 years with primary liver carcinoma and hepatitis B virus infection.

For this clonotype: Relative to the germline gene, one junction end is altered; a read error may explain this. The V gene is TRBV29-1, the J gene TRBJ2-7; D uncertain. Germline lookup yields CDR1 SQVTM and CDR2 ANQGSEA. This CDR3 comprises 13 residues. This CDR3 reads CSVELPGSFEQYF. The CDR3 bases are TGCAGCGTTGAACTGCCAGGATCCTTCGAGCAGTACTTC.

Notes on this clonotype: A junction end diverges from the germline sequence, so it may reflect a read error. The chain recombines TRBV12-3 or TRBV12-4 with TRBJ2-5, with 11 bases identical to TRBD2. The CDR3 is made up of 15 amino acids. CDR3 in DNA: TGTGCCAGCATCGAAGGACTAGCGGGTGAAGAGACACAGTACTTC. It codes for CASIEGLAGEETQYF.